Presented here are 16 T cell receptor beta chains from one specimen sequenced in a study of CD8 T cells in ankylosing spondylitis. TCRdb used MiXCR to reprocess the 5' RACE reads, holding one entry per CDR3 protein. The table lists about 90,000 distinct CDR3 sequences, 27% of them singletons. Sequenced material: blood, either unsorted or a sorted T cell fraction (not recorded which). The receptors shown here come from a male donor with ankylosing spondylitis or in good health (not recorded which).

This sequence joins TRBV20-1 and TRBJ2-1; tentatively, D is TRBD1 (6 bases). V lost 5 bases and J lost 4, with 15 bases in between. The CDR3 sequence is 14 residues long. Germline CDR1 DFQATT, CDR2 SNEGSKA (reference sequence). The DNA for the CDR3 is TGCAGTGCTCAGGACAGAACAATATACAATGAGCAGTTCTTC. Its protein is CSAQDRTIYNEQFF.

The chain has TRBV10-3 and TRBJ2-3; TRBD2 matches 9 bases. The CDR3 extends over 15 amino acids. Germline V gene lookup returns CDR1 ENHRY and CDR2 SYGVKD. The V and J ends lost 3 bases and 6 bases, in that order; junction bases with no gene match: 7. CDR3 sequence (DNA): TGTGCCATCAGTGATACTAGCGGGTTGAGGGATACGCAGTATTTT. This encodes CAISDTSGLRDTQYF.

This clonotype was counted only a few times. J is TRBJ2-5 and V is TRBV6-4; D ambiguous. The V end lost 4 bases, the J end lost 7 bases, and 7 bases lay between the germline ends. This CDR3 has 11 amino acids. Germline CDR1 MRHNA, CDR2 SNTAGT. The CDR3 spells CASSVAGTQYF. The CDR3 DNA is TGTGCCAGCAGTGTTGCAGGGACCCAGTACTTC.

The J gene is TRBJ2-5, the V gene TRBV10-3; 7 bases match TRBD2. V lost 4 bases to trimming and J lost 5 bases; unmatched junction nucleotides: 1. This CDR3 is built from 12 residues. Per germline, CDR1 ENHRY and CDR2 SYGVKD. The CDR3, as DNA: TGTGCCATCAGTGTCGGGAGGGAGACCCAGTACTTC. Its protein is CAISVGRETQYF.

The rearrangement joins TRBV18 to TRBJ1-5; 8 positions agree with TRBD1. With 3 bases clipped from V and 5 bases from J, the junction kept 3 bases outside the gene matches. The CDR3 loop spans 14 amino acids. CDR1 KGHSH and CDR2 LQKENI come from the germline V gene. The chain's CDR3 is CASSPQGADQPQHF. The CDR3 DNA follows: TGTGCCAGCTCACCCCAGGGGGCAGATCAGCCCCAGCATTTT.

This clonotype was detected a few times. The chain recombines TRBV5-1 with TRBJ2-3; 10 bases map to TRBD2. CDR1 and CDR2 from the germline V gene are SGHRS and YFSETQ. CDR3 length equals 17 residues. With 0 bases clipped from V and 5 bases from J, the junction kept 9 bases outside the gene matches. As DNA, the CDR3 is TGCGCCAGCAGCTTGGACGGGTCTAGCGGGAGTGGAGATACGCAGTATTTT. Translated: CASSLDGSSGSGDTQYF.

The CDR3 here is CSAGPRGTNTEAFF. CDR3 DNA: TGCAGCGCGGGACCTAGGGGTACGAACACTGAAGCTTTCTTT. This sequence joins TRBV29-1 and TRBJ1-1; D is possibly TRBD1 (5 bases). V lost 7 bases and J lost 1, with 16 bases in between. The CDR3 has 14 residues. The V gene's germline CDR1 is SQVTM and CDR2 ANQGSEA.

This rearrangement joins TRBV20-1 to TRBJ1-1; D not certain. CDR3 length equals 14 residues. Germline-derived CDR1 and CDR2 are DFQATT and SNEGSKA (reference sequence). Trimming removed 4 bases at V and 6 bases at J, with 18 bases between. The CDR3 sequence is CSAKNRTGGAEAFF. CDR3 nucleotide sequence: TGCAGTGCTAAAAACCGGACGGGTGGGGCTGAAGCTTTCTTT.

The chain joins TRBV6-5 to TRBJ1-1; tentatively, D is TRBD1 (5 bases). Trimming removed 2 bases at V and 5 bases at J, with 12 bases between. This CDR3 contains 14 residues. From germline, CDR1 is MNHEY and CDR2 SVGAGI. The CDR3 protein is CASSYGRGGTEAFF. In nucleotides, the CDR3 is TGTGCCAGCAGTTACGGTAGGGGTGGGACTGAAGCTTTCTTT.

This rearrangement joins TRBV6-2 or TRBV6-3 to TRBJ2-7; 7 nucleotides match TRBD1. Germline V CDR1 and CDR2: MNHEY, SVGEGT. This CDR3 comprises 15 residues. V shed 5 bases and J 6 bases; nucleotides not matched to a gene: 13. The CDR3 here is CASSPRQGFRGEQYF. DNA of the CDR3: TGTGCCAGCAGTCCTCGACAGGGCTTTCGTGGCGAGCAGTACTTC.

This chain links TRBV20-1 with TRBJ1-1, with unresolved D. From germline, CDR1 is DFQATT and CDR2 SNEGSKA (reference sequence). This CDR3 has 12 amino acids. The V end was cut by 5 bases, the J end by 3 bases, with 10 bases between. The CDR3 DNA reads TGCAGTGCTCGGGAGGGCTACACTGAAGCTTTCTTT. Protein: CSAREGYTEAFF.

The chain couples TRBV12-3 or TRBV12-4 to TRBJ1-2, with a weak D call TRBD1 (6 bases). The CDR3 spans 13 residues. V was cut by 6 bases and J by 8 bases, with 16 bases left in between. The CDR3 sequence: CASSTGGAGGYTF. The CDR3, as DNA: TGTGCCAGCAGCACCGGGGGCGCGGGGGGCTACACCTTC.

This sequence joins TRBV10-3 and TRBJ1-5; 8 positions agree with TRBD1. Germline V gene data show CDR1 as ENHRY and CDR2 as SYGVKD. After removal of 3 bases from V and 7 bases from J, the junction contained 11 bases not matched to a gene. This CDR3 has 16 residues. In DNA form, the CDR3 reads TGTGCCATCAGTGACCCGCGGACAGGGTTAAACCAGCCCCAGCATTTT. Its protein is CAISDPRTGLNQPQHF.

This clonotype was counted at least ten times. The CDR3 sequence is CASSVQGQRRDTQYF. In DNA form, the CDR3 reads TGTGCCAGCAGCGTCCAGGGACAACGTCGCGATACGCAGTATTTT. The rearrangement joins TRBV9 to TRBJ2-3, with a tentative D call TRBD1 (6 bases). CDR1 is SGDLS and CDR2 is YYNGEE in the germline V gene. The CDR3 contains 15 residues. The germline V and J ends were trimmed by 2 bases and 6 bases, with 16 bases remaining between them.

This clonotype was counted only a few times. V gene TRBV5-1 combines with J gene TRBJ2-1; no clear D gene. The CDR3 runs to 16 residues. V shed 3 bases and J shed 5 bases, with 18 bases lying between them. Germline V lookup: CDR1 SGHRS, CDR2 YFSETQ. CDR3 bases: TGCGCCAGCAGCTCGCCTGGGATCTTGGTGGACAATGAGCAGTTCTTC. It specifies CASSSPGILVDNEQFF.

The gene calls are TRBV24-1 and TRBJ2-3; 7 positions agree with TRBD2. J lost 0 bases, V lost 5 bases, and 1 base had no gene match. Germline V gene data show CDR1 as KGHDR and CDR2 as SFDVKD. This CDR3 comprises 14 residues. The CDR3 coding sequence is TGTGCCACCAGTGTTAGCGGGAGCACAGATACGCAGTATTTT. The encoded protein is CATSVSGSTDTQYF.